Described below is a single T cell receptor (beta chain) sequence and its context. Its specificity is unknown. These data belong to a study of shared clonotypes between healthy human individuals. General study points: Donors were few, which limited the genetic and exposure-history diversity represented. Among non-shared clonotypes, generation probabilities were lower than among those shared by all four donors.

The CDR3 is made up of 15 amino acids. Germline V CDR1 and CDR2: SGDLS, YYNGEE. With 3 bases clipped from V and 5 bases from J, the junction kept 7 bases outside the gene matches. Those who donated were healthy HIV-negative adults, with no recent acute infections or vaccinations reported. The repertoire was sequenced with immunoSEQ multiplex PCR; TCRdb's copy has only in-frame clones and lacks some. Among roughly 2.2 million clones listed, 85% to 95% were seen once. This chain connects TRBV9 to TRBJ1-4; TRBD1 aligns across 7 bases. Sequencing was carried out using naive CD4+ T cells from PBMCs. Subset defined: CD45RA+ positively selected. The origin of this receptor is a man younger than 35 in good health. Some clones in this sample may be carry-over from other donors' samples. Written as DNA, the CDR3 is TGTGCCAGCAGCGCACTGACAGGGCTCAATGAAAAACTGTTTTTT. Its translation: CASSALTGLNEKLFF.